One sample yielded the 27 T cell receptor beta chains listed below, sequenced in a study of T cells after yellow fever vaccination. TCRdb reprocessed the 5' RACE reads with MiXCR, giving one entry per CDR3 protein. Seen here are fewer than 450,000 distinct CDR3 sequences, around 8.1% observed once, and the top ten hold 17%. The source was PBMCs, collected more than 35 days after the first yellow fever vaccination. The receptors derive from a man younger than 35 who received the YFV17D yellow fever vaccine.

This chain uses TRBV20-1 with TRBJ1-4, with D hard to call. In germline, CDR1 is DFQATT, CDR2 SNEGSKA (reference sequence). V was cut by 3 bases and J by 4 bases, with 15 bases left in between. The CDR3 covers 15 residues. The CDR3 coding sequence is TGCAGTGCTAGCGACCCGGACGGGGATAATGAAAAACTGTTTTTT. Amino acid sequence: CSASDPDGDNEKLFF.

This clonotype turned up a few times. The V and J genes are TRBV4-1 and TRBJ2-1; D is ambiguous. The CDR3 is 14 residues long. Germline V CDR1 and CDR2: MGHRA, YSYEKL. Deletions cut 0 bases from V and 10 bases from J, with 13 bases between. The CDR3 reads CASSQEFFVREQFF. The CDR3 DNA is TGCGCCAGCAGCCAAGAGTTTTTTGTTCGGGAGCAGTTCTTC.

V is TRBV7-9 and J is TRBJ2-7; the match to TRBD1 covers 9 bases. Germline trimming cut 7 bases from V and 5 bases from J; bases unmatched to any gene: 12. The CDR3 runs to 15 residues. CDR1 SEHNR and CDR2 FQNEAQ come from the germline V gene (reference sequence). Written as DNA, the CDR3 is TGTGCCAGCACCTCCCCAGGGACAGGGATCAACGAGCAGTACTTC. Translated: CASTSPGTGINEQYF.

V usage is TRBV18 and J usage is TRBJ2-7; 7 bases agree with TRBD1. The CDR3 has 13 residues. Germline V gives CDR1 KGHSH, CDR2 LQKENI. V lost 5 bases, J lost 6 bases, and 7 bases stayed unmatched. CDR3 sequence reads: CASSGTGTVEQYF. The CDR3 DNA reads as TGTGCCAGCTCAGGGACCGGGACAGTCGAGCAGTACTTC.

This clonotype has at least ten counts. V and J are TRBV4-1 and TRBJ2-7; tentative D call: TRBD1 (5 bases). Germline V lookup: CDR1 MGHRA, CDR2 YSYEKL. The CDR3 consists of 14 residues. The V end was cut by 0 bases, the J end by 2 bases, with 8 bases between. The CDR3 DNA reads TGCGCCAGCAGCCAAGATCCGACAGCCTACGAGCAGTACTTC. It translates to CASSQDPTAYEQYF.

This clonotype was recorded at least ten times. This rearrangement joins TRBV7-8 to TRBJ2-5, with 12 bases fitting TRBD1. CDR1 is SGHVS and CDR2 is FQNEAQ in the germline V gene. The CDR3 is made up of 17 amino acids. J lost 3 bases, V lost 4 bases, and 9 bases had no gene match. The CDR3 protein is CASSYPGQGASEETQYF. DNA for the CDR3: TGTGCCAGCAGCTATCCGGGACAGGGGGCTTCCGAAGAGACCCAGTACTTC.

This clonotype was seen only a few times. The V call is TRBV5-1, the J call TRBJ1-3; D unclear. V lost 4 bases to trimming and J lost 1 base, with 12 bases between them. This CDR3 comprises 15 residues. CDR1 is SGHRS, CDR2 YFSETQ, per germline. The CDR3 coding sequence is TGCGCCAGCAGCCGTGACGTTCGATCTGGAAACACCATATATTTT. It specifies CASSRDVRSGNTIYF.

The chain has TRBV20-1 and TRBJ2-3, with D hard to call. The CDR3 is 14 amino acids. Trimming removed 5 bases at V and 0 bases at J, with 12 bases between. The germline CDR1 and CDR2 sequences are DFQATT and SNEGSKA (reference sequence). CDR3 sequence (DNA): TGCAGTGCTGACCTCAGTGGGAGCACAGATACGCAGTATTTT. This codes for CSADLSGSTDTQYF.

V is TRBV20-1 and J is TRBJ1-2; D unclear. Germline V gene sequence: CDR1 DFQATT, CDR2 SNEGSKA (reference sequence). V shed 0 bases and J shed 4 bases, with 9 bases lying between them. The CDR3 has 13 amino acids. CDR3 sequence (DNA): TGCAGTGCTAGAGATCCGCGGAGCTATGGCTACACCTTC. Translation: CSARDPRSYGYTF.

CDR3 in DNA: TGTGCCAGCAAGCACAGGGGCGAAGCCAAAAACATTCAGTACTTC. Translating it yields CASKHRGEAKNIQYF. This chain joins TRBV6-2 or TRBV6-3 and TRBJ2-4, with 7 nucleotides matching TRBD1. J lost 0 bases, V lost 7 bases, and 6 bases had no gene match. This CDR3 spans 15 amino acids. Germline CDR1 and CDR2: MNHEY and SVGEGT.

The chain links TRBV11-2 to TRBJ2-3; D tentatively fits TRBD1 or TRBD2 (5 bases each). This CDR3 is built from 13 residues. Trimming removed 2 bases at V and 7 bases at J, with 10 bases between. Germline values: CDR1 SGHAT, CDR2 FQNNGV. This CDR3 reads CASSLTGTNTQYF. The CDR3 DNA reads TGTGCCAGCAGCTTAACCGGGACCAATACGCAGTATTTT.

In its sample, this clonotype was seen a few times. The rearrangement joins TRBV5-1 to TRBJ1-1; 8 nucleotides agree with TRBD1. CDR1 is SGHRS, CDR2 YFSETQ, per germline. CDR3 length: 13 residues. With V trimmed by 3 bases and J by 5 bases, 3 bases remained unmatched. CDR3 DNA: TGCGCCAGCAGCTCAAGGACAGGGACTGAAGCTTTCTTT. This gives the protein CASSSRTGTEAFF.

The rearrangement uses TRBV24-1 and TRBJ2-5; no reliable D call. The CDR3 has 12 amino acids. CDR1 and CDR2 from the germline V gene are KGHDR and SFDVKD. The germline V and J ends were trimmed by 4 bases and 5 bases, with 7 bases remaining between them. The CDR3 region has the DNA TGTGCCACCAGTGACTTCAGGGAGACCCAGTACTTC. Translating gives CATSDFRETQYF.

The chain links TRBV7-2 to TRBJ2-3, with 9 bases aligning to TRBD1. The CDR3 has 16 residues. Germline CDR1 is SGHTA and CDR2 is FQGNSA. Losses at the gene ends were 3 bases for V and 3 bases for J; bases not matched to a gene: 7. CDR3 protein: CASSLVHRGLTDTQYF. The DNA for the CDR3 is TGTGCCAGCAGCTTGGTCCACAGGGGGCTAACAGATACGCAGTATTTT.

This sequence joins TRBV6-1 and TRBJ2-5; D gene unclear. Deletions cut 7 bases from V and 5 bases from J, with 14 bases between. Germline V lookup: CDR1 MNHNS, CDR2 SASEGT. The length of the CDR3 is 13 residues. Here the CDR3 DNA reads TGTGCCAGCACCACCCGAGCGTTGGAGACCCAGTACTTC. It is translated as CASTTRALETQYF.

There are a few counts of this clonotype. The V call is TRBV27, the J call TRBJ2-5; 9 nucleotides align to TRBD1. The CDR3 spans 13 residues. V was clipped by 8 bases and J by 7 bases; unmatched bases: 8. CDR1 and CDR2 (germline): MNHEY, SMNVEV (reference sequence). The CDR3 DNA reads TGTGCCAGCTCGGGACAGGGAGACGGGACCCAGTACTTC. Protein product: CASSGQGDGTQYF.

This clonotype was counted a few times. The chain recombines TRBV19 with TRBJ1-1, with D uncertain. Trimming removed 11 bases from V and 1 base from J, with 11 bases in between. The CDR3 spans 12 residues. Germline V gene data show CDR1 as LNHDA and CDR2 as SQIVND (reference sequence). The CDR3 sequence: CAVGWGNTEAFF. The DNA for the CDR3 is TGTGCCGTGGGGTGGGGGAACACTGAAGCTTTCTTT. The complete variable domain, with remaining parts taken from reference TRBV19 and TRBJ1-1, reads DGGITQSPKYLFRKEGQNVTLSCEQNLNHDAMYWYRQDPGQGLRLIYYSQIVNDFQKGDIAEGYSVSREKKESFPLTVTSAQKNPTAFYLCAVGWGNTEAFFGQGTRLTVV.

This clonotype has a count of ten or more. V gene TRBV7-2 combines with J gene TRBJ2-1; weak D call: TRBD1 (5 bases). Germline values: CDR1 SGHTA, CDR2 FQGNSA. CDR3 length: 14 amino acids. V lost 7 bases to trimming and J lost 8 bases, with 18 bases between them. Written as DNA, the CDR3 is TGTGCCAGCAACCCTAGGTTGGGGCAGGATGAGCAGTTCTTC. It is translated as CASNPRLGQDEQFF.

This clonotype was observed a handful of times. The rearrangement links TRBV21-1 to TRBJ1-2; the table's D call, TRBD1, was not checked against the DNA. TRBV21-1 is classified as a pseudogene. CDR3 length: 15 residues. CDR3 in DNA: TGTGCCAGCAGCAAATGGGGACAGGGGAAAAGTGGCTACACCTTC. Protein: CASSKWGQGKSGYTF.

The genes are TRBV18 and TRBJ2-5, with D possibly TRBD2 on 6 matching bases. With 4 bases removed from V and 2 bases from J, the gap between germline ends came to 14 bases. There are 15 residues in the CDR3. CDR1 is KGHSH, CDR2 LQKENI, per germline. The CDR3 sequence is CASSRGTGTQETQYF. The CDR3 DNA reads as TGTGCCAGCTCACGGGGGACGGGGACTCAAGAGACCCAGTACTTC.

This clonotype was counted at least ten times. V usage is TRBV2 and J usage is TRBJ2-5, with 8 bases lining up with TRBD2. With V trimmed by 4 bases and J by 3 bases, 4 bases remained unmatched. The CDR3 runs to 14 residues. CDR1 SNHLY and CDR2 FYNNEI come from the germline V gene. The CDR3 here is CASSGNGGEETQYF. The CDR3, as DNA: TGTGCCAGCAGTGGGAACGGGGGGGAAGAGACCCAGTACTTC.

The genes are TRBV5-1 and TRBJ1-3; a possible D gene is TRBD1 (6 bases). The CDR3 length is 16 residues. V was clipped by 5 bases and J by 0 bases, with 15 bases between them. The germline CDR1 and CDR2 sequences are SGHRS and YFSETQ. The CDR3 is CASSRNGQSSGNTIYF. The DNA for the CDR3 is TGCGCCAGCAGTCGGAATGGACAGTCCTCTGGAAACACCATATATTTT.

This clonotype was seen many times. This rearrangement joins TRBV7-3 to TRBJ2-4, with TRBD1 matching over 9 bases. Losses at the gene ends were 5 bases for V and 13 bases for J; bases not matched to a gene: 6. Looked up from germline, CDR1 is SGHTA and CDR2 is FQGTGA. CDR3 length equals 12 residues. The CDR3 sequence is CASSDRTGAQYF. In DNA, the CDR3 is TGTGCCAGCAGCGACAGGACAGGGGCCCAGTACTTC. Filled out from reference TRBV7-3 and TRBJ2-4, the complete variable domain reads GAGVSQTPSNKVTEKGKYVELRCDPISGHTALYWYRQSLGQGPEFLIYFQGTGAADDSGLPNDRFFAVRPEGSVSTLKIQRTERGDSAVYLCASSDRTGAQYFGAGTRLSVL.

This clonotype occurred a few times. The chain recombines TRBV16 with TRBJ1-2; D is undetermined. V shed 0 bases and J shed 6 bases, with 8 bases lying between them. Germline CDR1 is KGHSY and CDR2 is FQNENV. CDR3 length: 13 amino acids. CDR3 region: CASSQSILHGYTF. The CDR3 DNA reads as TGTGCCAGCAGCCAATCGATTCTCCATGGCTACACCTTC.

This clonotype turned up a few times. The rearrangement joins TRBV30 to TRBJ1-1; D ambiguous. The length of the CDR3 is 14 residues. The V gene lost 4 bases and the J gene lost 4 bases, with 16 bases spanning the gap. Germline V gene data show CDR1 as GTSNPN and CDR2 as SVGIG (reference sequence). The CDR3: CAWTGLTWGTEAFF. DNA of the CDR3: TGTGCCTGGACCGGACTGACTTGGGGCACTGAAGCTTTCTTT.

The CDR3 coding sequence is TGTGCCAGCAGTTTTGGGAGTCAGACCCAGTACTTC. Translated: CASSFGSQTQYF. This chain uses TRBV12-3 or TRBV12-4 with TRBJ2-5; a possible D gene is TRBD2 (5 bases). V lost 3 bases and J lost 6, with 8 bases in between. There are 12 residues in the CDR3.

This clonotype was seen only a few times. Here the CDR3 DNA reads TGCAGTGCTAGAGCTGGGCGGGGGGGCACTGAAGCTTTCTTT. Its protein is CSARAGRGGTEAFF. The rearrangement joins TRBV20-1 to TRBJ1-1, with a possible D match to TRBD1 (5 bases). The CDR3 contains 14 residues. V was pared by 1 base and J by 4 bases, with 13 bases between. CDR1 is DFQATT and CDR2 is SNEGSKA in the germline V gene (reference sequence).